This T cell receptor (beta chain) appears in the sequencing data of a study of blood T cell repertoires in COVID-19. Study at large: T cells, B-cell-depleted T cells, or PBMCs supplied cDNA or gDNA.

The study recruited people aged about 18 to 95 years across roughly 23 US areas. Self-reported history from a screening survey and questionnaire set each donor's cohort. The V gene lost 6 bases and the J gene lost 9 bases, with 9 bases spanning the gap. The CDR3 sequence is 11 residues long. Germline CDR1 reads MNHEY; CDR2 reads SVGAGI. In the original analysis: Cell counts per sample came from amplifying reference gene primers. Method: immunoSEQ multiplex PCR; TCRdb's copy keeps in-frame clones and lacks some. V, J and clone size were drawn from that table, and D and trimming were deduced from the DNA. The sample carries about 190,000 clones, 70% to 85% recorded once.

The source of this sequence is a woman in her 30s who had recovered from COVID-19. The chain combines TRBV6-5 with TRBJ2-1; D is unclear. The sample consisted of PBMCs or T cells enriched from blood (not recorded which). This chain's CDR3 is CASSPLSEQFF. CDR3 nucleotides: TGTGCCAGCAGCCCCTTATCTGAGCAGTTCTTC.